Below are 30 T cell receptor beta chains sequenced from a single sample in a study of graft-versus-host responses after intestinal transplantation. Sequencing was performed with immunoSEQ multiplex PCR; in TCRdb, only in-frame clones are kept and a portion is missing. The table records some 83,000 clones, 91% of them present only once. No antigens are known for them. The specimen comprised unstimulated CD4+ T cells sorted from spleen or lymph node cells, sampled before intestinal transplant. These receptor sequences come from a human donor who received an intestinal transplant.

This chain links TRBV4-1 with TRBJ1-2; 9 bases are a match to TRBD1. V was clipped by 1 base and J by 8 bases; unmatched bases: 5. The germline V gene encodes CDR1 MGHRA and CDR2 YSYEKL. The CDR3 is made up of 14 amino acids. The CDR3 loop is CASSQGTGGRGYTF. CDR3 sequence (DNA): TGCGCCAGCAGCCAAGGTACAGGGGGCCGGGGCTACACCTTC.

This clone occurred a few times. The chain links TRBV10-3 to TRBJ1-4; D is perhaps TRBD1 (6 bases). Germline CDR1 is ENHRY and CDR2 is SYGVKD. V lost 0 bases to trimming and J lost 3 bases, with 8 bases between them. The CDR3 is 15 amino acids. CDR3 amino acids: CAISESGTPNEKLFF. CDR3 nucleotide sequence: TGTGCCATCAGTGAGTCCGGGACACCTAATGAAAAACTGTTTTTT.

This clone appeared a single time. J is TRBJ2-3 and V is TRBV6-5; 11 bases are a match to TRBD2. The V segment lost 4 bases and the J segment 8 bases; nucleotides outside the gene matches: 8. Looked up from germline, CDR1 is MNHEY and CDR2 is SVGAGI. The CDR3 is made up of 15 amino acids. The CDR3 region has the DNA TGTGCCAGCAGTTCCACGACTAGCGGGGTGGTTACGCAGTATTTT. Translated: CASSSTTSGVVTQYF.

The J gene is TRBJ2-7, the V gene TRBV7-2; no clear D gene. The germline gives CDR1 SGHTA, CDR2 FQGNSA. V dropped 1 base and J dropped 0 bases, with 7 bases sitting between them. CDR3 length: 14 residues. This chain's CDR3 is CASSLGAVSYEQYF. In nucleotides, the CDR3 is TGTGCCAGCAGCTTAGGGGCAGTCTCCTACGAGCAGTACTTC.

J is TRBJ1-2 and V is TRBV27; possible D gene TRBD1, 5 bases. The CDR3 runs to 14 residues. Looked up from germline, CDR1 is MNHEY and CDR2 is SMNVEV (reference sequence). V was cut by 2 bases and J by 2 bases, with 9 bases left in between. CDR3 in DNA: TGTGCCAGCAGTTTAGGCAGGGTGAACTATGGCTACACCTTC. Translation: CASSLGRVNYGYTF.

The rearrangement joins TRBV7-6 to TRBJ1-6; no clear D gene. The CDR3 sequence is 15 residues long. Trimming pared 3 bases from V and 9 bases from J, leaving 15 bases between. Germline V gene data show CDR1 as SGHVS and CDR2 as FNYEAQ. This CDR3 is CASSFGEGLSSPLHF. In DNA, the CDR3 is TGTGCCAGCAGCTTCGGTGAGGGATTGTCTTCACCCCTCCACTTT.

The V call is TRBV30, the J call TRBJ1-2; 7 positions match TRBD1. V lost 5 bases to trimming and J lost 2 bases; unmatched junction nucleotides: 2. The CDR3 runs 12 residues. Germline V CDR1 and CDR2: GTSNPN, SVGIG (reference sequence). CDR3 in amino acids: CAWQTGNYGYTF. In nucleotides, the CDR3 is TGTGCCTGGCAGACAGGGAACTATGGCTACACCTTC. Using reference TRBV30 and TRBJ1-2 for the parts outside the CDR3, the full variable domain is SQTIHQWPATLVQPVGSPLSLECTVEGTSNPNLYWYRQAAGRGLQLLFYSVGIGQISSEVPQNLSASRPQDRQFILSSKKLLLSDSGFYLCAWQTGNYGYTFGSGTRLTVV.

The chain recombines TRBV19 with TRBJ1-2, with TRBD1 matching 11 bases. Trimming at V came to 3 bases and at J to 8 bases, leaving 8 bases not matched to a gene. This CDR3 has 15 residues. Germline V gives CDR1 LNHDA, CDR2 SQIVND (reference sequence). The CDR3 protein is CASSIRDRGFYGYTF. In DNA, the CDR3 is TGTGCCAGTAGTATCCGGGACAGGGGGTTTTACGGCTACACCTTC.

The chain employs TRBV6-6 and TRBJ2-3; 7 bases are a match to TRBD1. The CDR3 spans 14 residues. J was trimmed by 3 bases and V by 5 bases; bases with no gene match: 5. CDR1 MNHNY and CDR2 SVGAGI come from the germline V gene (reference sequence). The CDR3 loop is CASSLTGPTDTQYF. The DNA for the CDR3 is TGTGCCAGCAGTCTGACAGGGCCAACAGATACGCAGTATTTT.

In its sample, this clone was seen once. This chain joins TRBV10-3 and TRBJ1-5; D unresolved. This CDR3 region has 16 residues. V was trimmed by 2 bases and J by 2 bases, leaving 13 bases between them. The germline V gene has CDR1 ENHRY and CDR2 SYGVKD. CDR3 bases: TGTGCCATCAGTGAGGCGGCACCCGCGGGCAATCAGCCCCAGCATTTT. Amino acid sequence: CAISEAAPAGNQPQHF.

Note on this clone: Other DNA variants within this sample encode the same CDR3. V is TRBV18 and J is TRBJ2-3; 10 nucleotides agree with TRBD1. The length of the CDR3 is 14 residues. The J segment lost 4 bases and the V segment lost 4 bases, leaving 2 bases of the junction unmatched. CDR1 KGHSH and CDR2 LQKENI come from the germline V gene. The CDR3: CASSLGTGADTQYF. The DNA for the CDR3 is TGTGCCAGCTCACTGGGGACAGGGGCAGATACGCAGTATTTT.

This rearrangement joins TRBV6-1 to TRBJ1-4, with TRBD1 identical over 8 bases. Trimming took 6 bases from V and 8 from J; bases not matched to a gene: 8. CDR1 MNHNS and CDR2 SASEGT come from the germline V gene. CDR3 length: 14 amino acids. The CDR3 protein is CASRDQGAGEKLFF. The DNA of the CDR3 is TGTGCCAGCAGGGATCAGGGGGCGGGAGAAAAACTGTTTTTT.

This clone was picked up one time. Other DNA sequences in this sample translate to the same CDR3. The chain uses TRBV19 and TRBJ1-5; D not certain. V dropped 2 bases and J dropped 4 bases, with 6 bases sitting between them. There are 13 residues in the CDR3. Germline lookup yields CDR1 LNHDA and CDR2 SQIVND (reference sequence). The CDR3 coding sequence is TGTGCCAGTAGTATACAGGTTAATCAGCCCCAGCATTTT. Its translation: CASSIQVNQPQHF.

Concerning this clone: Other DNA sequences within the sample encode an identical CDR3. The rearrangement joins TRBV19 to TRBJ1-6; the match to TRBD1 covers 8 bases. V lost 7 bases and J lost 5; bases outside the gene matches: 7. Germline values: CDR1 LNHDA, CDR2 SQIVND (reference sequence). The CDR3 contains 15 residues. Here the CDR3 DNA reads TGTGCCAGTAACCCCAACAGGGGGAATAATTCACCCCTCCACTTT. Amino acids: CASNPNRGNNSPLHF.

V is TRBV30 and J is TRBJ2-7, with D perhaps matching TRBD2 (5 bases). The CDR3 is 13 residues long. V shed 3 bases and J shed 2 bases, with 11 bases lying between them. In germline, CDR1 is GTSNPN, CDR2 SVGIG (reference sequence). The CDR3 DNA sequence: TGTGCCTGGAGCCGGGATTTACCCTACGAGCAGTACTTC. Amino acid sequence: CAWSRDLPYEQYF.

The rearrangement uses TRBV19 and TRBJ2-2, with 9 bases aligning to TRBD1. CDR1 LNHDA and CDR2 SQIVND come from the germline V gene (reference sequence). Germline trimming cut 5 bases from V and 7 bases from J; bases unmatched to any gene: 17. This CDR3 is 18 amino acids long. CDR3 sequence (DNA): TGTGCCAGTAGTCTCCCTGGGGGAGGACAGGGGACCTTCGGGGAGCTGTTTTTT. Translated: CASSLPGGGQGTFGELFF. The full variable domain, completed using reference TRBV19 and TRBJ2-2, is DGGITQSPKYLFRKEGQNVTLSCEQNLNHDAMYWYRQDPGQGLRLIYYSQIVNDFQKGDIAEGYSVSREKKESFPLTVTSAQKNPTAFYLCASSLPGGGQGTFGELFFGEGSRLTVL.

The chain has TRBV6-5 and TRBJ1-1; perhaps TRBD1 as D (5 bases). CDR1 is MNHEY, CDR2 SVGAGI, per germline. This CDR3 is 14 amino acids long. V lost 2 bases, J lost 1 base, and 8 bases lay in between. The CDR3, as DNA: TGTGCCAGCAGTTACAGGGGCTGGAACACTGAAGCTTTCTTT. Encoded protein: CASSYRGWNTEAFF.

The rearrangement joins TRBV7-2 to TRBJ2-1; 10 nucleotides match TRBD2. Germline V gives CDR1 SGHTA, CDR2 FQGNSA. The CDR3 covers 16 residues. Unmatched junction bases numbered 12, after V lost 9 bases and J lost 4 bases. The chain's CDR3 is CARAGRAGGQYNEQFF. The CDR3 nucleotides read TGTGCCAGGGCGGGCCGAGCGGGGGGGCAGTACAATGAGCAGTTCTTC.

The chain links TRBV18 to TRBJ2-7; TRBD1 aligns across 7 bases. Per germline, CDR1 KGHSH and CDR2 LQKENI. With V trimmed by 6 bases and J by 4 bases, 12 bases remained unmatched. The CDR3 is 15 residues long. The CDR3 loop is CASSPRQGSEYEQYF. CDR3 DNA sequence: TGTGCCAGCTCCCCTAGACAGGGAAGTGAGTACGAGCAGTACTTC.

This clone was found a few times. Here the CDR3 DNA reads TGTGCCATCAGTGAGATGGGACTAGCGGGGGTTAGCTCCTACGAGCAGTACTTC. Protein product: CAISEMGLAGVSSYEQYF. This rearrangement joins TRBV10-3 to TRBJ2-7; 14 nucleotides line up with TRBD2. The V and J ends lost 2 bases and 0 bases, in that order; junction bases with no gene match: 6. Looked up from germline, CDR1 is ENHRY and CDR2 is SYGVKD. This CDR3 region has 18 residues.

V and J are TRBV11-3 and TRBJ2-1, with 7 bases aligning to TRBD1. CDR1 is SGHNT, CDR2 YENEEA, per germline. CDR3 length equals 13 residues. The trim removed 4 bases at V and 6 bases at J, leaving 3 bases unmatched. The CDR3 sequence is CASSSDRSNEQFF. The CDR3 DNA reads as TGTGCCAGCAGCTCGGACAGGAGCAATGAGCAGTTCTTC.

This clone was seen a single time. The chain is built from TRBV30 and TRBJ1-1, with D possibly TRBD1 on 6 matching bases. The germline CDR1 and CDR2 sequences are GTSNPN and SVGIG (reference sequence). The V end was cut by 3 bases, the J end by 5 bases, with 13 bases between. This CDR3 spans 13 amino acids. CDR3 in DNA: TGTGCCTGGAGCGATTACAGGGTAACTGAAGCTTTCTTT. Residues: CAWSDYRVTEAFF.

This clone was seen just once. The chain recombines TRBV6-6 with TRBJ2-7; 9 bases fit TRBD2. This CDR3 region has 14 residues. The germline V gene has CDR1 MNHNY and CDR2 SVGAGI (reference sequence). Trimming cost V 6 bases and J 3 bases; bases outside gene matches: 6. The DNA for the CDR3 is TGTGCCAGCAGGCCTCTAGCGGGGATCTACGAGCAGTACTTC. As protein: CASRPLAGIYEQYF.

The chain joins TRBV19 to TRBJ1-5, with D perhaps matching TRBD1 (6 bases). Germline V gives CDR1 LNHDA, CDR2 SQIVND (reference sequence). V was pared by 1 base and J by 5 bases, with 12 bases between. This CDR3 region has 15 residues. The CDR3 here is CASSIALTGYQPQHF. The CDR3 region has the DNA TGTGCCAGTAGTATAGCTCTTACAGGGTATCAGCCCCAGCATTTT.

The CDR3: CASKKPSGQAEAFF. As DNA, the CDR3 is TGTGCCAGCAAAAAACCCTCTGGGCAAGCTGAAGCTTTCTTT. This chain uses TRBV7-9 with TRBJ1-1; D is uncertain. CDR3 length: 14 residues. V dropped 7 bases and J dropped 6 bases, with 18 bases sitting between them. CDR1 and CDR2 (germline): SEHNR, FQNEAQ (reference sequence).

Here the CDR3 reads CASSLRDREGETQYF. The CDR3 DNA is TGTGCCAGCAGCCTTCGGGACAGGGAGGGAGAGACCCAGTACTTC. The rearrangement links TRBV9 to TRBJ2-5; 9 nucleotides align to TRBD1. Germline V CDR1 and CDR2: SGDLS, YYNGEE. The CDR3 length is 15 residues. The junction had 8 bases not matched to a gene; V was cut back by 4 bases and J by 4 bases. Together with reference TRBV9 and TRBJ2-5, the CDR3 gives the full variable domain: DSGVTQTPKHLITATGQRVTLRCSPRSGDLSVYWYQQSLDQGLQFLIQYYNGEERAKGNILERFSAQQFPDLHSELNLSSLELGDSALYFCASSLRDREGETQYFGPGTRLLVL.

The rearrangement joins TRBV29-1 to TRBJ1-1; D might be TRBD1 (5 bases). The CDR3 totals 14 residues. The ends were cut back, 4 bases at V and 2 bases at J, with 14 bases in the middle. CDR1 is SQVTM, CDR2 ANQGSEA, per germline. The CDR3 DNA is TGCAGCGTTGGGCAGTGGGGGGTTAACACTGAAGCTTTCTTT. Amino acids: CSVGQWGVNTEAFF.

There are a few counts of this clone. This chain links TRBV2 with TRBJ2-7; D not resolved. V lost 1 base and J 2 bases, leaving 6 bases between the germline ends. Germline V gene data show CDR1 as SNHLY and CDR2 as FYNNEI. The length of the CDR3 is 13 residues. The CDR3 DNA sequence: TGTGCCAGCAGTGAAGGGAGAGCCTACGAGCAGTACTTC. Translation gives CASSEGRAYEQYF.

This clone has just a few counts. The same CDR3 can be traced to other DNA sequences in this sample. The V call is TRBV7-9, the J call TRBJ1-1; D possibly corresponds to TRBD1 (6 bases). The CDR3 is 14 residues long. Per germline, CDR1 SEHNR and CDR2 FQNEAQ (reference sequence). Trimming left V 3 bases short and J 0 bases short, with 8 bases between. The chain's CDR3 is CASSLGQMNTEAFF. The CDR3 region has the DNA TGTGCCAGCAGCTTGGGACAAATGAACACTGAAGCTTTCTTT.

The CDR3 region is CASSRNRNTEAFF. The CDR3 DNA sequence: TGTGCCAGCAGCCGAAACAGAAACACTGAAGCTTTCTTT. The V and J genes are TRBV9 and TRBJ1-1; D uncertain. V shed 4 bases and J shed 2 bases, with 9 bases lying between them. In germline, CDR1 is SGDLS, CDR2 YYNGEE. The CDR3 runs to 13 residues. The variable domain in full, with the rest retrieved from reference TRBV9 and TRBJ1-1, is DSGVTQTPKHLITATGQRVTLRCSPRSGDLSVYWYQQSLDQGLQFLIQYYNGEERAKGNILERFSAQQFPDLHSELNLSSLELGDSALYFCASSRNRNTEAFFGQGTRLTVV.